This TCR beta chain was found in a study of CD8 T cells in ankylosing spondylitis. Construction of TCR beta libraries was performed using quantitative 5'-RACE with molecular barcodes. TCRdb re-called the 5' RACE reads with MiXCR, one entry per CDR3 protein. The sample includes a few hundred thousand distinct CDR3 sequences, around 21% seen only once; the top ten take 3.5%. Trimming removed 7 bases from V and 1 base from J, with 10 bases in between. Germline assignment: CDR1 MNHNS and CDR2 SASEGT. The CDR3 covers 14 residues. Study observations and caveats: Earlier studies detected some motif variants in reactive arthritis synovial fluid and blood. Matched ankylosing spondylitis synovial fluid reportedly contained a significantly enriched population of disease-linked clones.

Worth noting for this clonotype: Its target is unknown.

Sequenced input: blood, either unsorted or a sorted T cell fraction (not recorded which). The gene calls are TRBV6-1 and TRBJ2-2, with D unresolved. This sequence was found in a female donor with ankylosing spondylitis or in good health (not recorded which). CDR3 coding DNA: TGTGCCAGCACTCCACCCGGGAACACCGGGGAGCTGTTTTTT. Amino acid sequence: CASTPPGNTGELFF.